Listed below are T cell receptor beta chains from one sample, sequenced in a study of blood T cell repertoires in COVID-19. The data were produced by immunoSEQ multiplex PCR, yet TCRdb's version contains in-frame clones alone and is incomplete. The sample has hundreds of thousands of clones; around 87% are singletons. Sequencing was performed on PBMCs or T cells enriched from blood (not recorded which). Source of these receptors: a woman between 18 and 30 years old who had recovered from COVID-19. Both conserved end residues are part of each CDR3. D genes are given only for firm matches. Some rows mark clone size as missing; the rest say once, few, many or name a class of expanded clone.

j_gene: TRBJ2-1; abundance: .; d_gene: TRBD2; v_gene: TRBV18; CDR3nt: TGTGCCAGCTCGACGACAGGGACCAGGGCTAGCGGGGGGTCGCAGTTCTTC; CDR3aa: CASSTTGTRASGGSQFF
j_gene: TRBJ2-7; abundance: .; d_gene: TRBD1; v_gene: TRBV15; CDR3nt: TGTGCCACCAGCAGAGGAGGGGACAGGGTCTACGAGCAGTACTTC; CDR3aa: CATSRGGDRVYEQYF
j_gene: TRBJ2-7; abundance: .; d_gene: .; v_gene: TRBV10-3; CDR3nt: TGTGCCACCCTAGGAGCGGACTCCTACGAGCAGTACTTC; CDR3aa: CATLGADSYEQYF
j_gene: TRBJ1-1; abundance: .; d_gene: TRBD1; v_gene: TRBV2; CDR3nt: TGTGCCAGCAGGAGGGACAGGGCGAACACTGAAGCTTTCTTT; CDR3aa: CASRRDRANTEAFF
j_gene: TRBJ1-2; abundance: .; d_gene: TRBD1; v_gene: TRBV7-9; CDR3nt: TGTGCCAGCAGCTTTTTTTACAGGGGGTCAGGCTATGGCTACACCTTC; CDR3aa: CASSFFYRGSGYGYTF
j_gene: TRBJ1-5; abundance: .; d_gene: TRBD1; v_gene: TRBV6-5; CDR3nt: TGTGCCAGCAGGATGGGACAGGGGGTACCTCAGCCCCAGCATTTT; CDR3aa: CASRMGQGVPQPQHF
j_gene: TRBJ1-1; abundance: .; d_gene: .; v_gene: TRBV7-3; CDR3nt: TGTGCCAGCAGCCCTACTCCGGGGACTGAAGCTTTCTTT; CDR3aa: CASSPTPGTEAFF
j_gene: TRBJ2-7; abundance: .; d_gene: .; v_gene: TRBV18; CDR3nt: TGTGCCAGCTCTCTGAGTTCCTCCCGGGACGAGCAGTACTTC; CDR3aa: CASSLSSSRDEQYF
j_gene: TRBJ2-7; abundance: .; d_gene: .; v_gene: TRBV5-6; CDR3nt: TGTGCCAGCAGTTCTACAGGGTCCTCCTACGAGCAGTACTTC; CDR3aa: CASSSTGSSYEQYF
j_gene: TRBJ1-4; abundance: few; d_gene: TRBD1; v_gene: TRBV10-1; CDR3nt: TGCGCCAGCAGTGAGTCCACAGGGGATCGCGAAAAACTGTTTTTT; CDR3aa: CASSESTGDREKLFF
j_gene: TRBJ1-1; abundance: .; d_gene: TRBD1; v_gene: TRBV19; CDR3nt: TGTGCCGCCTCCCCCCGGACAGGAGGGTTTCGCGGCACTGAAGCTTTCTTT; CDR3aa: CAASPRTGGFRGTEAFF
j_gene: TRBJ2-1; abundance: .; d_gene: TRBD2; v_gene: TRBV4-1; CDR3nt: TGCGCCAGCAGCCAAGTAAGCGGGGTAGCCCCCGGGGGTGAGCAGTTCTTC; CDR3aa: CASSQVSGVAPGGEQFF
j_gene: TRBJ2-7; abundance: .; d_gene: TRBD2; v_gene: TRBV28; CDR3nt: TGTGCCAGCAGTTTATTGGGGGGGAGCTCCTACGAGCAGTACTTC; CDR3aa: CASSLLGGSSYEQYF
j_gene: TRBJ1-5; abundance: .; d_gene: TRBD1; v_gene: TRBV19; CDR3nt: TGTGCCAGTAGATACGACAGGGATGCCAATCAGCCCCAGCATTTT; CDR3aa: CASRYDRDANQPQHF
j_gene: TRBJ1-5; abundance: .; d_gene: TRBD1; v_gene: TRBV19; CDR3nt: TGTGCCAGTAGTACAGGGGGCGGGCCCCAGCATTTT; CDR3aa: CASSTGGGPQHF
j_gene: TRBJ2-3; abundance: .; d_gene: .; v_gene: TRBV2; CDR3nt: TGTGCCAGCAGTCTCCGGGAATCAGATACGCAGTATTTT; CDR3aa: CASSLRESDTQYF
j_gene: TRBJ1-1; abundance: .; d_gene: TRBD1; v_gene: TRBV10-3; CDR3nt: TGTGCCATCAGTGGGGGACAGGGCGGGGCTTTCTTT; CDR3aa: CAISGGQGGAFF
j_gene: TRBJ2-1; abundance: .; d_gene: TRBD2; v_gene: TRBV7-9; CDR3nt: TGTGCCAGCAGCTTAGCTCTAGCGGGGGTCTACAATGAGCAGTTCTTC; CDR3aa: CASSLALAGVYNEQFF
j_gene: TRBJ2-1; abundance: .; d_gene: .; v_gene: TRBV16; CDR3nt: TGTGCCAGCAGCCAATCCTCGGGTGAGCAGTTCTTC; CDR3aa: CASSQSSGEQFF
j_gene: TRBJ1-5; abundance: .; d_gene: .; v_gene: TRBV14; CDR3nt: TGTGCCAGCAGCCAATCGCTATCCGGGGTGGGCAATCAGCCCCAGCATTTT; CDR3aa: CASSQSLSGVGNQPQHF
j_gene: TRBJ1-2; abundance: .; d_gene: .; v_gene: TRBV14; CDR3nt: TGTGCCAGCAGCCGGGGACAACCATATGGCTACACCTTC; CDR3aa: CASSRGQPYGYTF
j_gene: TRBJ1-1; abundance: .; d_gene: .; v_gene: TRBV19; CDR3nt: TGTGCCAGTAGTATCATAGGAGGGACCACTGAAGCTTTCTTT; CDR3aa: CASSIIGGTTEAFF
j_gene: TRBJ1-4; abundance: once; d_gene: .; v_gene: TRBV12-3/TRBV12-4; CDR3nt: TGTGCCAGCAGTCAAGACGAGGATGAAAAACTGTTTTTT; CDR3aa: CASSQDEDEKLFF
j_gene: TRBJ2-1; abundance: .; d_gene: TRBD2; v_gene: TRBV19; CDR3nt: TGTGCCAGTAGCAAACTACTAGCGGGGGTCGATGAGCAGTTCTTC; CDR3aa: CASSKLLAGVDEQFF
j_gene: TRBJ1-3; abundance: .; d_gene: .; v_gene: TRBV5-6; CDR3nt: TGTGCCAGCAGCTTACAGGGTGCGGAAGACACCATATATTTT; CDR3aa: CASSLQGAEDTIYF
j_gene: TRBJ1-2; abundance: .; d_gene: .; v_gene: TRBV11-2; CDR3nt: TGTGCCAGCCGAAGAGTTGGTAACTATGGCTACACCTTC; CDR3aa: CASRRVGNYGYTF
j_gene: TRBJ2-1; abundance: .; d_gene: .; v_gene: TRBV6-5; CDR3nt: TGTGCCAGCAGTACCCTGGGGGCGGGGGATGAGCAGTTCTTC; CDR3aa: CASSTLGAGDEQFF
j_gene: TRBJ1-1; abundance: .; d_gene: .; v_gene: TRBV6-5; CDR3nt: TGTGCCACCTTGGACTACACTGAAGCTTTCTTT; CDR3aa: CATLDYTEAFF
j_gene: TRBJ1-1; abundance: .; d_gene: .; v_gene: TRBV6-5; CDR3nt: TGTGCCAGCACCCAAAAGGTTGGGGCCACTGAAGCTTTCTTT; CDR3aa: CASTQKVGATEAFF
j_gene: TRBJ2-3; abundance: .; d_gene: TRBD2; v_gene: TRBV3-1/TRBV3-2; CDR3nt: TGTGCCAGCAGCCAGACCGGGGCTAGCGGGAGAGATACGCAGTATTTT; CDR3aa: CASSQTGASGRDTQYF
j_gene: TRBJ2-7; abundance: .; d_gene: .; v_gene: TRBV6-1; CDR3nt: TGTGCCAGCAGTGAAGTCGGAGGGGTGCAAGGCGAGCAGTACTTC; CDR3aa: CASSEVGGVQGEQYF
j_gene: TRBJ1-2; abundance: .; d_gene: TRBD1; v_gene: TRBV6-6; CDR3nt: TGTGCCAGCAGTCCCCCCGACAGGGGGCGAGGCTACACCTTC; CDR3aa: CASSPPDRGRGYTF
j_gene: TRBJ1-2; abundance: few; d_gene: .; v_gene: TRBV15; CDR3nt: TGTGCCACCAGCAGAGTGGGGCGCAGATTCTTCTATGGCTACACCTTC; CDR3aa: CATSRVGRRFFYGYTF
j_gene: TRBJ1-5; abundance: once; d_gene: .; v_gene: TRBV6-5; CDR3nt: TGTGCCAGCAGTTCATCCGACAATAGCAATCAGCCCCAGCATTTT; CDR3aa: CASSSSDNSNQPQHF
j_gene: TRBJ2-7; abundance: .; d_gene: TRBD1; v_gene: TRBV5-5; CDR3nt: TGTGCCAGCAGCCGCCGGGACAGGGGTTACGAGCAGTACTTC; CDR3aa: CASSRRDRGYEQYF
j_gene: TRBJ2-7; abundance: .; d_gene: TRBD1; v_gene: TRBV10-1; CDR3nt: TGCGCCAGCAGTGAGTCGACAGGGTCCTACGAGCAGTACTTC; CDR3aa: CASSESTGSYEQYF
j_gene: TRBJ1-6; abundance: few; d_gene: TRBD1; v_gene: TRBV27; CDR3nt: TGTGCCAGCAGTTCACCGGTCGCCGGGACAGAGAATTCACCCCTCCACTTT; CDR3aa: CASSSPVAGTENSPLHF
j_gene: TRBJ1-6; abundance: .; d_gene: .; v_gene: TRBV19; CDR3nt: TGTGCCAGTAGTATAATAGAGAATAATTCACCCCTCCACTTT; CDR3aa: CASSIIENNSPLHF
j_gene: TRBJ2-5; abundance: .; d_gene: TRBD2; v_gene: TRBV5-1; CDR3nt: TGCGCCAGCAGCTTGGGCGGGGGGAAAGAGACCCAGTACTTC; CDR3aa: CASSLGGGKETQYF
j_gene: TRBJ1-2; abundance: .; d_gene: .; v_gene: TRBV5-1; CDR3nt: TGCGCCAGCAGCTTGGAGGCGGCGGGGGGTGGCTACACCTTC; CDR3aa: CASSLEAAGGGYTF
j_gene: TRBJ1-1; abundance: .; d_gene: TRBD1; v_gene: TRBV3-1/TRBV3-2; CDR3nt: TGTGCCAGCAGCCTAGGACAGGGCCTGAACACTGAAGCTTTCTTT; CDR3aa: CASSLGQGLNTEAFF
j_gene: TRBJ2-1; abundance: .; d_gene: .; v_gene: TRBV7-9; CDR3nt: TGTGCCTTTGATCTGGGGGGGCCTAATGAGCAGTTCTTC; CDR3aa: CAFDLGGPNEQFF
j_gene: TRBJ2-1; abundance: .; d_gene: TRBD2; v_gene: TRBV19; CDR3nt: TGTGCCAGTAGTCCTGGACCGGGACTAGCGGGGGGTCGGCAGTTCTTC; CDR3aa: CASSPGPGLAGGRQFF
j_gene: TRBJ2-5; abundance: .; d_gene: TRBD2; v_gene: TRBV6-2/TRBV6-3; CDR3nt: TGTGCCAGCAGTACCAGGACCGGGGGGGAGACCCAGTACTTC; CDR3aa: CASSTRTGGETQYF
j_gene: TRBJ1-2; abundance: once; d_gene: TRBD1; v_gene: TRBV28; CDR3nt: TGTGCCAGCAGTACACAGGGGGGCGGCTACACCTTC; CDR3aa: CASSTQGGGYTF
j_gene: TRBJ1-4; abundance: .; d_gene: .; v_gene: TRBV25-1; CDR3nt: TGTGCCAGCAGCGACGGGGTACTTAATGAAAAACTGTTTTTT; CDR3aa: CASSDGVLNEKLFF
j_gene: TRBJ1-2; abundance: once; d_gene: TRBD1; v_gene: TRBV6-5; CDR3nt: TGTGCCAGCAGCTTAGGGACAGGAGGGGGCTACACCTTC; CDR3aa: CASSLGTGGGYTF
j_gene: TRBJ2-7; abundance: .; d_gene: TRBD2; v_gene: TRBV20-1; CDR3nt: TGCAGTGCGAGTAGGGCTAGCGGGGCCTACGAGCAGTACTTC; CDR3aa: CSASRASGAYEQYF
j_gene: TRBJ2-5; abundance: .; d_gene: .; v_gene: TRBV28; CDR3nt: TGTGCCAGCAGTAACGGACAGCCGAGCCAAGAGACCCAGTACTTC; CDR3aa: CASSNGQPSQETQYF
j_gene: TRBJ1-2; abundance: .; d_gene: .; v_gene: TRBV27; CDR3nt: TGTGCCAGCAGCCCAGAGTGGGCCTCTAACTATGGCTACACCTTC; CDR3aa: CASSPEWASNYGYTF
j_gene: TRBJ2-3; abundance: .; d_gene: TRBD2; v_gene: TRBV24-1; CDR3nt: TGTGCCACCGCGCATAGCGGGGGGGCAGATACGCAGTATTTT; CDR3aa: CATAHSGGADTQYF
j_gene: TRBJ1-2; abundance: .; d_gene: .; v_gene: TRBV5-4; CDR3nt: TGTGCCAGCAGCTCAGGGCAGGGCCTATCTAACTATGGCTACACCTTC; CDR3aa: CASSSGQGLSNYGYTF
j_gene: TRBJ2-3; abundance: .; d_gene: TRBD2; v_gene: TRBV6-6; CDR3nt: TGTGCCAGCATCCGCCTCCCGGGGGGTGGGGATACGCAGTATTTT; CDR3aa: CASIRLPGGGDTQYF
j_gene: TRBJ2-1; abundance: .; d_gene: .; v_gene: TRBV2; CDR3nt: TGTGCCAGCAGTGGGAGTGTGGGAGAGAATGAGCAGTTCTTC; CDR3aa: CASSGSVGENEQFF
j_gene: TRBJ2-7; abundance: .; d_gene: .; v_gene: TRBV10-1; CDR3nt: TGCGCCAGCAGTACTAGCAAAAGCTCCTACGAGCAGTACTTC; CDR3aa: CASSTSKSSYEQYF